The source of this T cell receptor (beta chain) is a study of regulatory T cells in long-lasting Graves disease (dated by TCRdb to the early 2020s). With regard to the full study: Antithyroid drugs had been taken for less than 3 months by newly diagnosed Graves' disease patients. Patients with persistent Graves' disease were compared with patients with newly diagnosed Graves' disease using TCR sequencing and RNA sequencing of peripheral blood. The study was registered as a clinical trial and conducted in China. A total of roughly 35 samples underwent TCR sequencing: around 13 from persistent and roughly 20 from newly diagnosed Graves' disease patients. Beyond this particular receptor, the publication reports: The study examined only peripheral blood because the primary lesion, thyroid tissue, could not be accessed. Compared with newly diagnosed patients, patients with persistent Graves' disease had lower TCR Shannon entropy and fewer highly expanded clones, which suggests clonal expansion. Sequencing and analysis were limited to the TCR beta chain. Persistent disease showed preferential use of TRBV28, TRBJ1-2 and TRBJ2-5, whereas newly diagnosed disease favored TRBV20-1 and TRBJ2-1. A larger number of public clonotypes was shared among persistent patients (fewer than 3,000) than among newly diagnosed patients (around 970). The small sample size was acknowledged by the authors as a limitation that may reduce accuracy.

Taken with the paper, the label for time point translates to: newly diagnosed GD, antithyroid drugs for less than 3 months. For both TCR sequencing and RNA sequencing, RNA was extracted from PBMCs using TRIzol. Graves' disease was diagnosed according to American Thyroid Association guidelines. Recruitment of patients was carried out at an endocrinology department in Xi'an, China. Each patient gave approximately 9.7 milliliters of peripheral blood, collected in an EDTA anticoagulant tube. PBMCs were isolated by Ficoll Paque Plus density gradient separation without further T cell sorting. An Agilent 2100 Bioanalyzer and agarose gel were used to assess RNA quality, and a NanoDrop 2000 was used to measure RNA concentration. A few counts support this clonotype. No cognate antigen has been identified for it. Base qualities are missing; no much larger clone stands one base away. Library preparation employed multiplex PCR. Instrument on record: Illumina HiSeq 4000. To build TCR beta libraries, CDR3 regions were amplified by Arm-PCR using iRepertoire HTBI primers. Gel purification was performed on PCR products prior to sequencing. The original methods were these. Gene usage analysis of CDR3 amino acid clonotypes used the approximately 56 TRBV and around 13 TRBJ segments found across samples. Filtered high-quality paired reads were merged into contigs using COPE and FqMerger. BLAST was used to align contigs to IMGT TRBV, TRBD and TRBJ reference genes, and CDR3 was defined according to IMGT. Highly expanded clones were defined as clonotypes with a frequency above 0.1%. Repertoire diversity was measured by Shannon entropy, and V-J evenness by the Gini coefficient. A clonotype was considered public if more than one individual shared it. Using fastp at Q25 and MiXCR, TCRdb reprocessed the public reads and kept productive beta chains. Rows with one shared CDR3 protein collapse into an entry with the most common genes and DNA. Here the V and J calls rest on TCRdb's processing, not on the authors' analysis. This sample has about 450,000 distinct CDR3 sequences in its table, and 16% of those were observed once. Of the sample, about 10% is held by the ten largest clones.

Per the germline V gene (reference sequence), SGHKS is the CDR1 and YYEKEE is the CDR2. Deletion took 2 bases off V and 7 bases off J, with a span of 7 bases between the germline ends. From the cysteine through the phenylalanine, the CDR3 covers 12 amino acids. This entry keeps only the CDR3 DNA: 36 bases, framed from base 1. The same specimen was also included in a second study, on T cells in Graves' hyperthyroidism and ophthalmopathy. Per the second study: Stable Graves' hyperthyroidism was defined as no progression to ophthalmopathy during 18 months of follow-up. The hyperthyroidism patients were between 18 and 65 years old and newly diagnosed, with a disease duration of less than 2 months. The study excluded patients with uncontrolled infections, other autoimmune diseases, pregnancy or lactation. Diagnoses were based on clinical symptoms, serum thyroxine and TRAb, thyroid ultrasound and orbital computed tomography. For the first round of RT-PCR on the TCR CDR3, the HTBI primer set was used together with the Qiagen OneStep RT-PCR kit. Most expanded thyroid clonotypes (frequency above 0.001) were also detected in blood, a finding suggesting that blood repertoires may reflect thyroid immune responses. A model built on a 13 V-J signature distinguished ophthalmopathy from stable hyperthyroidism, reaching about 88% sensitivity and around 81% specificity in cross-validation and 80%/75% in testing. In validation, the model predicted progression to ophthalmopathy with approximately 69% sensitivity and approximately 72% specificity, a median of about 6 months before onset. To identify TCR V-J signatures that set the groups apart, the researchers used a discovery cohort of about a hundred patients, made up of 43 with Graves' ophthalmopathy and some 56 with stable Graves' hyperthyroidism. Prospective prediction of ophthalmopathy was tested in an independent validation cohort of approximately 19 hyperthyroidism patients and 15 to 17 patients who later progressed to ophthalmopathy. The 75 to 100 discovery patients were divided at random into training and test sets in a 7:3 ratio. The study also compared thyroid tissue and blood T-cell repertoires from about six Graves' hyperthyroidism patients. Once sampling was done, hyperthyroidism patients were given methimazole at a starting dose of 30 mg daily, whereas ophthalmopathy patients were given high-dose intravenous methylprednisolone. Libraries were constructed in a second round of multiplex PCR, after which size selection and purification were carried out. Libraries were sequenced paired-end with 100 bp reads on an Illumina HiSeq2000. SOAPnuke was used to process the raw data, with reads discarded if the reads contained adapters or uncalled bases, had a mean Phred below 15, or lacked an exact constant-primer or identifier match. High-quality paired reads were merged with COPE v1.2.5, and unique nucleotide sequences were defined as clonotypes. MiTCR v1.1 was used to align the clonotypes against IMGT TRBV, TRBD and TRBJ reference segments. Only V-J combinations with frequency above 0.0001, covering 99% to 99.2% of repertoires, were analysed. A TCS score was defined as the ratio between F50 (clonal expansion) and ExV (chaos), using BLOSUM62-based TCRdist between CDR3 peptides within each V-J. Welch's t-statistics and random forest reduced around 510 V-J features to roughly 13, which were used in a naive Bayes classifier (R e1071). Sample size was not statistically predetermined, and investigators were not blinded to group allocation. The paper reports TCR Vbeta CDR3 sequencing of approximately 130 peripheral blood samples: over 40 ophthalmopathy, about 75 hyperthyroidism and around 17 progressor patients.

Source: peripheral blood mononuclear cells (PBMCs), taken at new diagnosis, from a patient treated with antithyroid drugs. This sequence originates from a woman aged 30 to 39 with Graves disease. Donor details come from another sample of the same person, matched by shared clones. This chain joins TRBV5-5 to TRBJ1-3; the D gene lacks a confident call. The CDR3 sequence is CASSLTENTIYF. The nucleotide sequence is given as TGTGCCAGCAGCTTAACGGAGAACACCATATATTTT.